This T cell receptor beta chain derives from a study of tissue T cells after allogeneic stem cell transplantation. This clone was recorded a few times. The antigen is unknown. The gene symbols are mouse symbols. Survey-depth TCRbeta CDR3 sequencing reported V/J genes and productive frequencies. The repertoire was sequenced with immunoSEQ multiplex PCR; TCRdb's copy has only in-frame clones and lacks some. The sample has under 8,000 clones, about half seen once. Time point indicated: mouse harvest day 7 after allogeneic transplant. The graft held 10^6 splenic CD5+ T cells and 10^7 T-cell-depleted bone marrow cells. This mouse GVHD model was MHC-mismatched B6 to BALB/c, profiled day 7 or 14. Broader study findings: Across patients, clones rarely overlapped, yet motif clusters were shared tissue-specifically.

Sequences were obtained from gut tissue. This TCR derives from a female BALB/c mouse given C57BL/6 T cells with graft-versus-host disease after an allogeneic hematopoietic cell transplant.

The covered CDR3 bases are TGTGCCAGCAGTCTGTCGAACAGGGGAAATACGCTCTAT. It codes for CASSLSNRGNTLY. The whole CDR3 sequence is CASSLSNRGNTLYF. The chain employs TRBV26 and TRBJ1-3; possible D gene TRBD1, 5 bases. The read gets to within 1 residue of the CDR3 end, and the germline J gene fills in the rest. This CDR3 contains 14 residues. The germline gives CDR1 KGHPV, CDR2 FQNQEV (reference sequence). V lost 0 bases and J 4 bases, leaving 7 bases between the germline ends.